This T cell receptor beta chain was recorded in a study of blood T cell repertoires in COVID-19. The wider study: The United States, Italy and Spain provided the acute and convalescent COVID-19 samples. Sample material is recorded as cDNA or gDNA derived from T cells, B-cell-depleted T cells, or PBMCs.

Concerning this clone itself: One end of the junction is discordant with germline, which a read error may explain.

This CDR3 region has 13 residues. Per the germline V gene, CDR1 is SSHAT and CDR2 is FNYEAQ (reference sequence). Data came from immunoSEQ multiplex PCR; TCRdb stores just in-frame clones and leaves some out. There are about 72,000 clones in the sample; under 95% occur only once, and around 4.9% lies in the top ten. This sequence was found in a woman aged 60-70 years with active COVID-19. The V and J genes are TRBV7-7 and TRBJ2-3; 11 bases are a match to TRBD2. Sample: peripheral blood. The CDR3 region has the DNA TGTGCTAGCAGCTTGTCGACTAGCGGGGCACAGTATTTT. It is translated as CASSLSTSGAQYF.